The 9 T cell receptor beta chains presented below share a single source sample, sequenced in a study of cytomegalovirus exposure and HLA in healthy donors. The PCR made use of 60 Vbeta and 13 Jbeta primers. Some clones are missing from TCRdb's copy, which holds only in-frame ones; the method was immunoSEQ multiplex PCR. The profile shows 100,000 to 150,000 clones, about 8.5% of them singletons. Sequencing input: PBMCs. Source of these receptors: a middle-aged man in good health and CMV-seronegative.

This clone was found a few times. V gene TRBV6-1 combines with J gene TRBJ1-5, with a possible D match to TRBD1 (5 bases). This CDR3 spans 14 amino acids. CDR1 and CDR2 from the germline V gene are MNHNS and SASEGT. V was pared by 3 bases and J by 7 bases, with 13 bases between. The CDR3 DNA reads TGTGCCAGCAGTGACGCACAGGCCGGGCAGCCCCAGCATTTT. It encodes CASSDAQAGQPQHF.

This clone turned up a few times. The chain recombines TRBV10-3 with TRBJ2-2; maybe TRBD2 (6 bases). Trimming pared 1 base from V and 0 bases from J, leaving 9 bases between. Germline V gene data show CDR1 as ENHRY and CDR2 as SYGVKD. This CDR3 has 16 amino acids. The CDR3 nucleotides read TGTGCCATCAGTGAGTTGGAGGGAACGAACACCGGGGAGCTGTTTTTT. Its translation: CAISELEGTNTGELFF.

This clone has more than one count but fewer than ten. J is TRBJ2-2 and V is TRBV29-1; 13 nucleotides align to TRBD2. Trimming at V came to 7 bases and at J to 6 bases, leaving 2 bases not matched to a gene. Germline assignment: CDR1 SQVTM and CDR2 ANQGSEA. The CDR3 sequence is 13 residues long. The CDR3 DNA is TGCAGCGGGACTAGCGGGGGCTCCGGGGAGCTGTTTTTT. Protein: CSGTSGGSGELFF.

V and J are TRBV10-1 and TRBJ2-1, with 8 nucleotides matching TRBD2. Germline lookup yields CDR1 WNHNN and CDR2 SYGVQD (reference sequence). V lost 3 bases, J lost 10 bases, and 5 bases stayed unmatched. CDR3 length: 13 residues. The CDR3 reads CASSEQAGDEQFF. The CDR3 DNA reads as TGCGCCAGCAGTGAACAAGCGGGGGACGAGCAGTTCTTC.

The chain couples TRBV7-2 to TRBJ2-3, with a tentative D call TRBD2 (7 bases). The V gene's germline CDR1 is SGHTA and CDR2 FQGNSA. The length of the CDR3 is 14 residues. Trimming removed 5 bases from V and 2 bases from J, with 11 bases in between. The CDR3 is CASSRGGATDTQYF. The CDR3 coding sequence is TGTGCCAGCAGCCGTGGGGGGGCCACAGATACGCAGTATTTT.

The chain employs TRBV2 and TRBJ1-1; a possible D gene is TRBD1 (6 bases). This CDR3 spans 13 amino acids. The V gene's germline CDR1 is SNHLY and CDR2 FYNNEI. V shed 4 bases and J shed 3 bases, with 9 bases lying between them. Written as DNA, the CDR3 is TGTGCCAGCAGTGTCAGGGGACACACTGAAGCTTTCTTT. Translating gives CASSVRGHTEAFF. The complete variable domain, with remaining parts taken from reference TRBV2 and TRBJ1-1, reads EPEVTQTPSHQVTQMGQEVILRCVPISNHLYFYWYRQILGQKVEFLVSFYNNEISEKSEIFDDQFSVERPDGSNFTLKIRSTKLEDSAMYFCASSVRGHTEAFFGQGTRLTVV.

The V and J genes are TRBV5-4 and TRBJ1-3, with 9 bases fitting TRBD1. Germline trimming cut 3 bases from V and 2 bases from J; bases unmatched to any gene: 3. The CDR3 extends over 15 amino acids. CDR1 is SGHNT, CDR2 YYREEE, per germline (reference sequence). CDR3 nucleotide sequence: TGTGCCAGCAGCTCGGACAGGGGAACTGGAAACACCATATATTTT. Amino acids: CASSSDRGTGNTIYF.

The rearrangement links TRBV29-1 to TRBJ2-7; 9 bases map to TRBD1. The CDR3 has 14 residues. V lost 6 bases and J lost 4; bases outside the gene matches: 10. CDR1 and CDR2 from the germline V gene are SQVTM and ANQGSEA. This CDR3 is CSVPGDREGYEQYF. For the CDR3, the DNA is TGCAGCGTCCCTGGGGACAGGGAGGGGTACGAGCAGTACTTC.

The chain employs TRBV16 and TRBJ2-6; TRBD1 might be the D (6 bases). This CDR3 contains 17 residues. Trimming cost V 4 bases and J 0 bases, with 13 bases left between them. The germline gives CDR1 KGHSY, CDR2 FQNENV. In DNA, the CDR3 is TGTGCCAGCAGCCGGTCCACAGGGTCCTCTGGGGCCAACGTCCTGACTTTC. Translation: CASSRSTGSSGANVLTF. The whole variable domain, remainder taken from reference TRBV16 and TRBJ2-6, is GEEVAQTPKHLVRGEGQKAKLYCAPIKGHSYVFWYQQVLKNEFKFLISFQNENVFDETGMPKERFSAKCLPNSPCSLEIQATKLEDSAVYFCASSRSTGSSGANVLTFGAGSRLTVL.